Listed here are 18 T cell receptor beta chains from one sample, sequenced in a study of T-cell reconstitution after alpha-beta-depleted transplantation in children (dated by TCRdb to about 2016). Library prep was done by PCR. Data came from an Illumina HiSeq 2500. Molecular barcoding was employed in the preparation of TCR libraries, with unique molecular identifiers being used to normalize TCRbeta repertoire quantification. TCRdb handled the public reads itself, with Q25 trimming in fastp and clone calling in MiXCR, and kept productive beta chains. Rows merge per CDR3 protein into single entries with the most common DNA and genes. The sample table lists 670,000 or so distinct CDR3 sequences, about an eighth of them with a count of one. 0.79% of the sample lies in the top ten. Sample treatment or condition, as interpreted from the label and publication: allogeneic hematopoietic cell transplantation with graft depleted of TCRalphabeta T cells and CD19 B cells.

The sample here was PBMCs, taken before TCRalphabeta/CD19-depleted stem cell transplant. These receptors all come from a girl aged 2-10 years with congenital amegakaryocytic thrombocytopenia, due to receive a stem cell transplant.

The chain joins TRBV3-1 to TRBJ2-2; tentative D call: TRBD2 (6 bases). V lost 4 bases and J lost 3, with 9 bases in between. The CDR3 runs 14 residues. Germline assignment: CDR1 LGHDT and CDR2 YNNKEL (reference sequence). The CDR3 bases are TGTGCCAGCAGCCCTCGGAGGGACACCGGGGAGCTGTTTTTT. The encoded protein is CASSPRRDTGELFF.

A few counts support this clonotype. This rearrangement joins TRBV7-9 to TRBJ2-7, with TRBD2 matching over 12 bases. Germline V lookup: CDR1 SEHNR, CDR2 FQNEAQ (reference sequence). The CDR3 totals 14 residues. With 4 bases clipped from V and 9 bases from J, the junction kept 7 bases outside the gene matches. The CDR3 protein is CASSSSLAGGGQYF. DNA for the CDR3: TGTGCCAGCAGCTCATCCCTAGCGGGAGGGGGGCAGTACTTC.

This clonotype was counted ten times or more. The CDR3 bases are TGCAGTGCTAGAAAGGACAGGGTCGATGAGCAGTTCTTC. This gives the protein CSARKDRVDEQFF. The chain links TRBV20-1 to TRBJ2-1; 8 nucleotides match TRBD1. The V segment lost 2 bases and the J segment 8 bases; nucleotides outside the gene matches: 5. The CDR3 runs 13 residues. Germline CDR1 is DFQATT and CDR2 is SNEGSKA (reference sequence).

Many counts were recorded for this clonotype. This rearrangement joins TRBV5-1 to TRBJ1-2; D remains unclear. The V gene lost 1 base and the J gene lost 2 bases, with 12 bases spanning the gap. The CDR3 length is 15 residues. Germline V gene sequence: CDR1 SGHRS, CDR2 YFSETQ. Written as DNA, the CDR3 is TGCGCCAGCAGCTTGAAGGTGGCACAAAACTATGGCTACACCTTC. This gives the protein CASSLKVAQNYGYTF.

The V call is TRBV7-9, the J call TRBJ2-3, with a weak D call TRBD2 (5 bases). The CDR3 length is 15 residues. V was shortened by 1 base and J by 6 bases, with 14 bases between the two germline ends. Germline lookup yields CDR1 SEHNR and CDR2 FQNEAQ (reference sequence). CDR3 in amino acids: CASSLERPPVDTQYF. CDR3 coding DNA: TGTGCCAGCAGCTTAGAGCGGCCCCCAGTGGATACGCAGTATTTT.

This clonotype was recorded a few times. The chain recombines TRBV7-2 with TRBJ2-5; weak D call: TRBD2 (6 bases). The germline V and J ends were trimmed by 2 bases and 5 bases, with 18 bases remaining between them. The CDR3 length is 16 residues. From germline, CDR1 is SGHTA and CDR2 FQGNSA. The CDR3: CASSLSVAEGWETQYF. The CDR3 DNA follows: TGTGCCAGCAGCTTATCCGTAGCGGAGGGGTGGGAGACCCAGTACTTC.

This clonotype came up many times. The chain combines TRBV5-1 with TRBJ2-7; 10 bases are a match to TRBD2. Germline CDR1 is SGHRS and CDR2 is YFSETQ. The CDR3 is made up of 14 amino acids. The V gene end was trimmed by 0 bases and the J gene end by 4 bases; junction bases not matched to a gene: 1. CDR3 in DNA: TGCGCCAGCAGCTTGGCTAGCGGGAGTTACGAGCAGTACTTC. Amino acid sequence: CASSLASGSYEQYF.

This sequence joins TRBV21-1 and TRBJ2-1; TRBD1 reflects the table's D call only, with no check against the DNA. TRBV21-1 is a documented pseudogene. CDR3 length: 17 residues. CDR3 region: CASRPLQAQPYYNEPFF. In nucleotides, the CDR3 is TGTGCCAGCAGACCGTTACAGGCTCAGCCTTACTACAATGAGCCGTTCTTC.

This clonotype has at least ten counts. The CDR3 loop reads CASSWEAGTLKLNTEAFF. The CDR3 DNA reads TGCGCCAGCAGCTGGGAGGCCGGGACCTTAAAACTCAACACTGAAGCTTTCTTT. The chain is built from TRBV5-1 and TRBJ1-1, with a weak D call TRBD1 (5 bases). Trimming left V 3 bases short and J 2 bases short, with 23 bases between. Germline-derived CDR1 and CDR2 are SGHRS and YFSETQ. The CDR3 is 18 residues long.

The V call is TRBV20-1, the J call TRBJ2-5; 10 bases match TRBD2. V dropped 3 bases and J dropped 0; count of bases not matched to a gene: 7. The CDR3 has 16 residues. Germline CDR1 DFQATT, CDR2 SNEGSKA (reference sequence). The CDR3 region has the DNA TGCAGTGCTAGGCCACTAGCGGGGTTTTACCAAGAGACCCAGTACTTC. Its protein is CSARPLAGFYQETQYF.

A few counts support this clonotype. The chain links TRBV12-3 or TRBV12-4 to TRBJ2-7; D may be TRBD2 (5 bases). The CDR3 contains 13 residues. The V and J ends lost 3 bases and 7 bases respectively, with 13 bases between them. CDR3 loop: CASSLALGGEQYF. As DNA, the CDR3 is TGTGCCAGCAGTTTGGCCCTGGGCGGGGAGCAGTACTTC.

There are many counts of this clonotype. The rearrangement links TRBV7-2 to TRBJ2-5; D unclear. Germline V gene sequence: CDR1 SGHTA, CDR2 FQGNSA. Trimming stripped 2 bases from V and 5 bases from J, with 6 bases between. CDR3 length: 12 amino acids. The CDR3 DNA is TGTGCCAGCAGCTTAATATCCGAGACCCAGTACTTC. The encoded protein is CASSLISETQYF.

In its sample, this clonotype was seen a few times. This chain uses TRBV25-1 with TRBJ2-2; D may match TRBD1 or TRBD2 (6 bases each). Germline V gene sequence: CDR1 MGHDK, CDR2 SYGVNS. This CDR3 is built from 15 residues. Trimming shortened V by 5 bases and J by 5 bases, and 15 bases separated the two germline ends. The CDR3 here is CASSRGWRGTGELFF. The CDR3 DNA sequence: TGTGCCAGCAGTCGGGGCTGGAGGGGGACCGGGGAGCTGTTTTTT.

This clonotype was found many times. Here the CDR3 reads CASSGDGGSYNEQFF. The CDR3, as DNA: TGTGCCAGCAGTGGGGACGGGGGTTCCTACAATGAGCAGTTCTTC. The rearrangement uses TRBV6-1 and TRBJ2-1, with D maybe TRBD2 (6 bases). The germline gives CDR1 MNHNS, CDR2 SASEGT. This CDR3 is 15 amino acids long. Trimming took off 4 bases at V and 1 base at J, with 11 bases between the two ends.

This clonotype has ten or more counts. The chain links TRBV12-3 or TRBV12-4 to TRBJ2-3; D gene ambiguous. V was shortened by 3 bases and J by 4 bases, with 11 bases between the two germline ends. The CDR3 runs 14 residues. The CDR3 DNA reads as TGTGCCAGCAGTTTTAATCAAGTGGCAGATACGCAGTATTTT. Translated, it gives CASSFNQVADTQYF.

V is TRBV12-3 or TRBV12-4 and J is TRBJ2-1, with TRBD2 identical over 8 bases. The CDR3 covers 15 residues. The ends lost 5 bases at V and 4 bases at J; junction bases unmatched: 7. This CDR3 reads CASSTAGEVYNEQFF. CDR3 DNA sequence: TGTGCCAGCAGTACAGCGGGAGAAGTATACAATGAGCAGTTCTTC.

This chain connects TRBV10-2 to TRBJ2-7, with 9 bases lining up with TRBD1. Looked up from germline, CDR1 is WSHSY and CDR2 is SAAADI. CDR3 size: 14 residues. Trimming at V came to 5 bases and at J to 2 bases, leaving 4 bases not matched to a gene. The CDR3 nucleotides read TGCGCCAGCAGTAGACAGGGGGTGACCTACGAGCAGTACTTC. Translating it yields CASSRQGVTYEQYF.

There are many counts of this clonotype. The J gene is TRBJ2-2, the V gene TRBV5-1; 11 bases agree with TRBD1. The length of the CDR3 is 16 residues. The ends lost 6 bases at V and 4 bases at J; junction bases unmatched: 8. The germline V gene encodes CDR1 SGHRS and CDR2 YFSETQ. The CDR3 sequence is CASTRTGGLSTGELFF. The CDR3 DNA reads as TGCGCCAGCACCCGGACAGGGGGCCTAAGCACCGGGGAGCTGTTTTTT.